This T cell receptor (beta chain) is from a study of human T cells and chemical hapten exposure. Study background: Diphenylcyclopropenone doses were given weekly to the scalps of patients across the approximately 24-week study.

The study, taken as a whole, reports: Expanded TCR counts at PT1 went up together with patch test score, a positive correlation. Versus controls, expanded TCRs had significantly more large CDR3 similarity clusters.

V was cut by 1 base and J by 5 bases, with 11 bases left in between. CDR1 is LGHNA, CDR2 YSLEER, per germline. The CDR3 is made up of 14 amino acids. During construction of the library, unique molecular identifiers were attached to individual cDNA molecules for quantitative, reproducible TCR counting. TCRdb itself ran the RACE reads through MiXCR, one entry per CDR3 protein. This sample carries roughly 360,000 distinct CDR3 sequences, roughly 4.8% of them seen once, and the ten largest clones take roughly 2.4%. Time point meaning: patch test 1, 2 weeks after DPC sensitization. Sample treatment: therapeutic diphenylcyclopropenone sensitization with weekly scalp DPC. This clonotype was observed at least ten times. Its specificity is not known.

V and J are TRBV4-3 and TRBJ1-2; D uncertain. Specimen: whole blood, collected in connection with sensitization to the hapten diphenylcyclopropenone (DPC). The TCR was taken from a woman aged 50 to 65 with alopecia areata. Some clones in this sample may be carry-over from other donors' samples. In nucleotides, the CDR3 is TGCGCCAGCAGCCAAGGATCGGCCTTGTATGGCTACACCTTC. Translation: CASSQGSALYGYTF.